This T cell receptor beta chain was documented in a study of identifying expanded T cells in peripheral blood. Regarding the study as a whole: Technical replicates showed around 1.2 changed clones; approximately two weeks 15 to 20; four weeks 19. Approximately two-week clone count variance significantly increased as total template count grew.

During the collection period, no donor immune events like infections were recorded. The data were produced by immunoSEQ multiplex PCR, yet TCRdb's version contains in-frame clones alone and is incomplete. The table shows 75,000 to 95,000 clones, with 70% to 90% occurring only once. The CDR3 runs 15 residues. Germline CDR1 reads SGHKS; CDR2 reads YYEKEE (reference sequence). J lost 9 bases, V lost 2 bases, and 8 bases had no gene match. Points on this clone: As yet, its antigen is unknown.

The genes are TRBV5-5 and TRBJ1-5; TRBD1 matches 10 bases. Sequenced sample: blood. The clonotype comes from a person aged 18 to 75 in good health. The DNA for the CDR3 is TGTGCCAGCAGCTTAGATGGGGACAGGGGAAGGCCCCAGCATTTT. It is translated as CASSLDGDRGRPQHF.